These 30 T cell receptor beta chains came from one sample sequenced in a study of T cell responses to AZD1222 COVID-19 vaccine. Some clones are missing from TCRdb's copy, which holds only in-frame ones; the method was immunoSEQ multiplex PCR. The sample consists of about 130,000 clones, approximately 90% of them appearing once. Sequenced material: peripheral blood, taken on day 0 of AZD1222 vaccination. Receptor source: an adult in good health.

J is TRBJ2-7 and V is TRBV18; D gene uncertain. Germline V lookup: CDR1 KGHSH, CDR2 LQKENI. CDR3 length equals 14 residues. Between the trimmed V and J ends, which lost 3 bases and 5 bases, there was a span of 14 bases. CDR3 loop: CASSPMMTSDEQYF. The DNA for the CDR3 is TGTGCCAGCTCACCTATGATGACAAGTGACGAGCAGTACTTC.

The chain couples TRBV5-1 to TRBJ1-1, with D possibly being TRBD1 (6 bases). Trimming left V 0 bases short and J 7 bases short, with 13 bases between. This CDR3 contains 14 residues. The germline gives CDR1 SGHRS, CDR2 YFSETQ. The CDR3 region has the DNA TGCGCCAGCAGCTTGGCCAATGGGGGCAGTGAAGCTTTCTTT. Encoded protein: CASSLANGGSEAFF.

DNA for the CDR3: TGTGCCAGCAGCCCGCGGGGGCTAGCGGGAGTCGAGCAGTACTTC. Protein: CASSPRGLAGVEQYF. The rearrangement uses TRBV13 and TRBJ2-7; 10 bases are a match to TRBD2. From germline, CDR1 is PRHDT and CDR2 FYEKMQ (reference sequence). The CDR3 has 15 residues. The V gene end was trimmed by 5 bases and the J gene end by 6 bases; junction bases not matched to a gene: 10.

The CDR3 DNA is TGTGCCAGCAGCTTAGGGTCGAGCGAGCAGTACTTC. Protein sequence: CASSLGSSEQYF. This sequence joins TRBV7-9 and TRBJ2-7, with D unresolved. Per the germline V gene, CDR1 is SEHNR and CDR2 is FQNEAQ (reference sequence). This CDR3 has 12 residues. Trimming stripped 1 base from V and 6 bases from J, with 7 bases between.

The gene calls are TRBV25-1 and TRBJ2-7; D is perhaps TRBD1 or TRBD2 (5 bases each). The CDR3 spans 14 residues. Trimming stripped 4 bases from V and 1 base from J, with 11 bases between. Germline assignment: CDR1 MGHDK and CDR2 SYGVNS. The CDR3 DNA reads as TGTGCCAGCAGTGCCCCGGGACGGTCCTACGAGCAGTACTTC. This translates into CASSAPGRSYEQYF.

The V and J genes are TRBV27 and TRBJ2-7, with no clear D. This CDR3 is built from 16 residues. The V end was cut by 0 bases, the J end by 4 bases, with 16 bases between. Germline V gene lookup returns CDR1 MNHEY and CDR2 SMNVEV (reference sequence). Here the CDR3 reads CASSLSLGLIRYEQYF. The DNA of the CDR3 is TGTGCCAGCAGTTTATCGCTAGGGTTAATCAGATACGAGCAGTACTTC.

With respect to this clone: No conserved phenylalanine or tryptophan is present at the end of the CDR3, so a read error is the likely explanation. The rearrangement links TRBV19 to TRBJ1-5, with D possibly matching TRBD1 (5 bases). The CDR3 runs 13 residues. CDR1 is LNHDA and CDR2 is SQIVND in the germline V gene (reference sequence). Trimming left V 5 bases short and J 4 bases short, with 9 bases between. In DNA form, the CDR3 reads TGTGCCAGTAGTGATGACAGAAATCAGCCCCAGCATCTT. It is translated as CASSDDRNQPQHL.

The rearrangement links TRBV7-6 to TRBJ1-6, with D possibly TRBD1 on 6 matching bases. Germline values: CDR1 SGHVS, CDR2 FNYEAQ. The ends were cut back, 6 bases at V and 7 bases at J, with 10 bases in the middle. The CDR3 sequence is 13 residues long. This CDR3 reads CASRITGNSPLHF. The CDR3 coding sequence is TGTGCCAGCAGAATTACAGGGAATTCACCCCTCCACTTT.

J is TRBJ2-7 and V is TRBV27, with TRBD2 matching 12 bases. This CDR3 is 15 amino acids long. Per germline, CDR1 MNHEY and CDR2 SMNVEV (reference sequence). V dropped 5 bases and J dropped 7; count of bases not matched to a gene: 9. Here the CDR3 reads CASSTGTSGRPEQYF. DNA for the CDR3: TGTGCCAGCAGTACAGGGACTAGCGGGCGTCCTGAGCAGTACTTC.

This sequence joins TRBV7-8 and TRBJ1-5; 11 bases agree with TRBD1. The trim removed 1 base at V and 4 bases at J, leaving 3 bases unmatched. The CDR3 spans 16 residues. The germline CDR1 and CDR2 sequences are SGHVS and FQNEAQ. This chain's CDR3 is CASSLVGQGANQPQHF. As DNA, the CDR3 is TGTGCCAGCAGCTTAGTTGGACAGGGGGCTAATCAGCCCCAGCATTTT.

V usage is TRBV7-7 and J usage is TRBJ1-2; D uncertain. Germline loops: CDR1 SSHAT, CDR2 FNYEAQ (reference sequence). The CDR3 has 15 residues. V dropped 5 bases and J dropped 4 bases, with 17 bases sitting between them. The CDR3 DNA follows: TGTGCCAGCAGCCCTGGACCCTCTTTAGGCTATGGCTACACCTTC. This sequence encodes CASSPGPSLGYGYTF.

This chain links TRBV19 with TRBJ1-2; D is undetermined. The V end lost 8 bases, the J end lost 5 bases, and 12 bases lay between the germline ends. Germline V gene data show CDR1 as LNHDA and CDR2 as SQIVND (reference sequence). The CDR3 has 12 residues. CDR3 sequence reads: CASSTNNYGYTF. CDR3 nucleotide sequence: TGTGCCAGTTCAACCAATAATTATGGCTACACCTTC.

The chain links TRBV19 to TRBJ2-1; 7 nucleotides agree with TRBD2. The CDR3 spans 16 residues. The germline V gene encodes CDR1 LNHDA and CDR2 SQIVND (reference sequence). The ends lost 4 bases at V and 3 bases at J; junction bases unmatched: 9. The CDR3 loop reads CASSTPSGDRYNEQFF. As DNA, the CDR3 is TGTGCCAGTAGTACCCCGAGCGGGGACCGCTACAATGAGCAGTTCTTC.

The chain uses TRBV11-2 and TRBJ1-2, with D perhaps matching TRBD1 (5 bases). Trimming removed 4 bases at V and 5 bases at J, with 17 bases between. The germline V gene has CDR1 SGHAT and CDR2 FQNNGV. The CDR3 runs to 15 residues. This CDR3 is CASSYRPGAGYGYTF. The CDR3 DNA is TGTGCCAGCAGCTACCGGCCCGGGGCCGGGTATGGCTACACCTTC. Drawing the rest from reference TRBV11-2 and TRBJ1-2, the complete variable domain is EAGVAQSPRYKIIEKRQSVAFWCNPISGHATLYWYQQILGQGPKLLIQFQNNGVVDDSQLPKDRFSAERLKGVDSTLKIQPAKLEDSAVYLCASSYRPGAGYGYTFGSGTRLTVV.

The J gene is TRBJ2-5, the V gene TRBV29-1, with TRBD2 identical over 9 bases. CDR1 SQVTM and CDR2 ANQGSEA come from the germline V gene. The CDR3 runs to 14 residues. V shed 4 bases, J shed 5 bases, and the junction held 8 bases outside the gene matches. CDR3 DNA: TGCAGCGTTGGGAGTAGCGGGAGAGTGGAGACCCAGTACTTC. It specifies CSVGSSGRVETQYF.

V and J are TRBV10-3 and TRBJ1-3; 10 positions agree with TRBD1. There are 20 residues in the CDR3. CDR1 and CDR2 from the germline V gene are ENHRY and SYGVKD. Unmatched junction bases numbered 16, after V lost 4 bases and J lost 1 base. The CDR3 DNA reads as TGTGCCATCAGTGTATCAATAATCGAACCGGGACAGGGGTCTGGAAACACCATATATTTT. Its protein is CAISVSIIEPGQGSGNTIYF.

This sequence joins TRBV4-2 and TRBJ2-3, with 7 bases that match TRBD2. With V trimmed by 8 bases and J by 4 bases, 9 bases remained unmatched. The CDR3 runs to 14 residues. CDR1 and CDR2 from the germline V gene are LGHNA and YNFKEQ. CDR3 region: CASGGWGGADTQYF. The DNA of the CDR3 is TGTGCCAGCGGAGGTTGGGGGGGGGCAGATACGCAGTATTTT.

This chain links TRBV5-4 with TRBJ1-1; possible D gene TRBD1, 5 bases. Trimming cost V 0 bases and J 2 bases, with 8 bases left between them. The CDR3 is 14 residues long. CDR1 and CDR2 (germline): SGHNT, YYREEE (reference sequence). CDR3 sequence reads: CASSLEQANTEAFF. The CDR3 region has the DNA TGTGCCAGCAGCTTGGAACAGGCTAACACTGAAGCTTTCTTT. The full variable domain, with the rest looked up from reference TRBV5-4 and TRBJ1-1, is ETGVTQSPTHLIKTRGQQVTLRCSSQSGHNTVSWYQQALGQGPQFIFQYYREEENGRGNFPPRFSGLQFPNYSSELNVNALELDDSALYLCASSLEQANTEAFFGQGTRLTVV.

The CDR3 here is CASSKQENTEAFF. The CDR3 coding sequence is TGCGCCAGCAGCAAACAGGAGAACACTGAAGCTTTCTTT. This chain links TRBV5-1 with TRBJ1-1, with D possibly matching TRBD1 (5 bases). The CDR3 loop spans 13 amino acids. The germline V and J ends were trimmed by 4 bases and 1 base, with 8 bases remaining between them. The V gene's germline CDR1 is SGHRS and CDR2 YFSETQ.

The rearrangement links TRBV4-3 to TRBJ1-2; a possible D gene is TRBD1 (5 bases). CDR3 size: 16 residues. V was pared by 4 bases and J by 4 bases, with 19 bases between. Looked up from germline, CDR1 is LGHNA and CDR2 is YSLEER. The CDR3 sequence is CASSPSFSGRGYGYTF. The CDR3 nucleotides are TGCGCCAGCAGCCCAAGCTTTTCTGGTAGGGGCTATGGCTACACCTTC.

V and J are TRBV28 and TRBJ1-1, with D perhaps TRBD1 (6 bases). The CDR3 has 14 residues. Trimming shortened V by 5 bases and J by 3 bases, and 13 bases separated the two germline ends. Per the germline V gene, CDR1 is MDHEN and CDR2 is SYDVKM. CDR3 sequence: CASSQGGRDTEAFF. DNA of the CDR3: TGTGCCAGCAGTCAAGGGGGGAGGGACACTGAAGCTTTCTTT.

The chain combines TRBV6-6 with TRBJ1-1; 10 bases are a match to TRBD1. The V and J ends lost 5 bases and 11 bases, in that order; junction bases with no gene match: 8. Looked up from germline, CDR1 is MNHNY and CDR2 is SVGAGI (reference sequence). This CDR3 has 13 amino acids. For the CDR3, the DNA is TGTGCCAGCAGTCTACGACAGGGGGCTCGGGCTTTCTTT. Protein sequence: CASSLRQGARAFF.

The rearrangement uses TRBV19 and TRBJ1-5, with unresolved D. Trimming shortened V by 3 bases and J by 11 bases, and 11 bases separated the two germline ends. The CDR3 length is 12 residues. The germline V gene encodes CDR1 LNHDA and CDR2 SQIVND (reference sequence). This CDR3 reads CASSMGPTTQHF. The DNA for the CDR3 is TGTGCCAGTAGTATGGGCCCCACCACCCAGCATTTT.

V is TRBV5-4 and J is TRBJ2-4, with D perhaps assigned TRBD1 or TRBD2 (6 bases each). CDR1 is SGHNT and CDR2 is YYREEE in the germline V gene (reference sequence). The V gene lost 2 bases and the J gene lost 2 bases, with 11 bases spanning the gap. The CDR3 contains 15 residues. CDR3 sequence: CASSFGGATKNIQYF. The CDR3 DNA sequence: TGTGCCAGCAGCTTCGGGGGCGCGACCAAAAACATTCAGTACTTC.

The chain joins TRBV6-4 to TRBJ1-6; 7 nucleotides line up with TRBD1. V trimming: 5 bases; J trimming: 7 bases; junction bases outside the gene matches: 2. This CDR3 comprises 13 residues. The germline CDR1 and CDR2 sequences are MRHNA and SNTAGT. The CDR3 region is CASSTGENSPLHF. Written as DNA, the CDR3 is TGTGCCAGCAGTACAGGGGAAAATTCACCCCTCCACTTT.

This sequence joins TRBV12-3 or TRBV12-4 and TRBJ1-1; D possibly corresponds to TRBD1 (5 bases). Trimming took off 6 bases at V and 8 bases at J, with 16 bases between the two ends. The CDR3 is made up of 13 amino acids. CDR3 sequence reads: CASRDPGPEEAFF. CDR3 DNA sequence: TGTGCCAGCAGAGACCCGGGGCCTGAGGAAGCTTTCTTT.

The chain combines TRBV28 with TRBJ1-6; D call uncertain. Trimming left V 1 base short and J 7 bases short, with 8 bases between. The CDR3 has 14 residues. CDR1 and CDR2 (germline): MDHEN, SYDVKM. For the CDR3, the DNA is TGTGCCAGCAGTTTATCCAGAAACAATTCACCCCTCCACTTT. Amino acid sequence: CASSLSRNNSPLHF. Looking up the rest from reference TRBV28 and TRBJ1-6 gives the full variable domain: DVKVTQSSRYLVKRTGEKVFLECVQDMDHENMFWYRQDPGLGLRLIYFSYDVKMKEKGDIPEGYSVSREKKERFSLILESASTNQTSMYLCASSLSRNNSPLHFGNGTRLTVT.

The rearrangement uses TRBV3-1 (or the pseudogene TRBV3-2) and TRBJ1-1; no clear D. The CDR3 totals 15 residues. Trimming took 3 bases from V and 0 from J, leaving 11 bases between them. Germline V gene lookup returns CDR1 LGHDT and CDR2 YNNKEL (reference sequence). In nucleotides, the CDR3 is TGTGCCAGCAGCCAGTCGCTCAGAATGAACACTGAAGCTTTCTTT. It translates to CASSQSLRMNTEAFF.

The V gene is TRBV12-3 or TRBV12-4, the J gene TRBJ1-3; D not resolved. The CDR3 runs to 12 residues. V lost 7 bases, J lost 0 bases, and 4 bases lay in between. The CDR3 DNA reads TGTGCCAGCACTTACTCTGGAAACACCATATATTTT. Amino acid sequence: CASTYSGNTIYF.

This clone was counted a single time. The V call is TRBV30, the J call TRBJ1-4; 7 nucleotides agree with TRBD1. This CDR3 is 13 amino acids long. J gave up 2 bases and V 4 bases, and 1 base lay outside the gene matches. Per germline, CDR1 GTSNPN and CDR2 SVGIG (reference sequence). The CDR3 is CAWNRGTNEKLFF. DNA for the CDR3: TGTGCCTGGAACAGGGGCACTAATGAAAAACTGTTTTTT.